Listed below are T cell receptor beta chains from one sample, sequenced in a study of regulatory dendritic cells for organ transplantation. Libraries were prepared by immunoSEQ multiplex PCR; TCRdb keeps only in-frame clonotypes and omits some of them. The sample contains about 12,000 clones, 70% to 80% of which appear only once. No cognate antigen is known for these TCRs. Sequenced material: naive CD4+ T cells from blood cultured with regulatory dendritic cells. These receptors originate from a human donor in good health. Each CDR3 is given with its conserved first and last residue. The D gene is left open where the match is weak. Clone size appears in some rows only: once, few, many, or a class for an expanded clone.

clone_size	j_call	v_call	d_call	cdr3_aa	cdr3_nt
-	TRBJ2-5	TRBV5-1	TRBD2	CASSFGGGSETQYF	TGCGCCAGCAGCTTCGGGGGGGGTTCGGAGACCCAGTACTTC
-	TRBJ1-5	TRBV6-1	TRBD1	CASSDQQGKQPQHF	TGTGCCAGCAGTGACCAACAGGGGAAACAGCCCCAGCATTTT
-	TRBJ2-7	TRBV7-9	-	CASGKSSGGAGQYF	TGTGCCAGCGGGAAGAGTAGCGGAGGAGCTGGGCAGTACTTC
-	TRBJ1-1	TRBV7-2	-	CASSPQGMNTEAFF	TGTGCCAGCAGCCCCCAGGGTATGAACACTGAAGCTTTCTTT
few	TRBJ2-7	TRBV21-1	-	CASSDGVQGYEQYF	TGTGCCAGCAGCGACGGAGTTCAGGGCTACGAGCAGTACTTC
-	TRBJ1-2	TRBV5-4	-	CASSLARGGLYGYTF	TGTGCCAGCAGCTTGGCCCGGGGGGGCCTCTATGGCTACACCTTC
-	TRBJ1-5	TRBV6-1	-	CASSGQGTYYSNQPQHF	TGTGCCAGCAGTGGGCAGGGTACCTATTATAGCAATCAGCCCCAGCATTTT
-	TRBJ1-1	TRBV5-6	TRBD1	CASSITGARAFF	TGTGCCAGCAGCATCACAGGGGCCCGAGCTTTCTTT
-	TRBJ1-6	TRBV19	-	CASSRGGDSSPLHF	TGTGCCAGCAGCAGGGGAGGGGATAGTTCACCCCTCCACTTT
-	TRBJ2-3	TRBV19	TRBD2	CASSIGLLGGGAISTDTQYF	TGTGCCAGTAGTATAGGACTACTTGGCGGGGGGGCCATTAGCACAGATACGCAGTATTTT
-	TRBJ2-2	TRBV2	-	CASSQGTTNTGELFF	TGTGCCAGCAGTCAGGGGACTACGAACACCGGGGAGCTGTTTTTT
-	TRBJ1-6	TRBV7-9	-	CASSLGTNSPLHF	TGTGCCAGCAGCTTGGGCACAAATTCACCCCTCCACTTT
-	TRBJ2-7	TRBV2	-	CASSDNFPTYEQYF	TGTGCCAGCAGTGATAACTTCCCCACCTACGAGCAGTACTTC
-	TRBJ2-3	TRBV4-2	-	CASSLLQTGSDTQYF	TGTGCCAGCAGCCTCCTACAAACAGGGTCAGATACGCAGTATTTT
-	TRBJ1-2	TRBV15	-	CATSRVVSGLNVGYTF	TGTGCCACCAGCAGGGTCGTGAGTGGACTAAACGTTGGCTACACCTTC
-	TRBJ2-7	TRBV2	TRBD1	CASSLMGQGGGEQYF	TGTGCCAGCAGTTTAATGGGACAGGGGGGTGGCGAGCAGTACTTC
-	TRBJ1-2	TRBV5-4	-	CASSLEPAVYGYTF	TGTGCCAGCAGCTTGGAACCCGCGGTCTATGGCTACACCTTC
-	TRBJ1-2	TRBV6-6	TRBD1	CASSYRDSNYGYTF	TGTGCCAGCAGTTACAGGGACAGTAACTATGGCTACACCTTC
-	TRBJ1-2	TRBV11-2	-	CASSPARGGYGYTF	TGTGCCAGCAGCCCCGCCCGGGGTGGCTATGGCTACACCTTC
-	TRBJ2-1	TRBV7-3	-	CASSFAEYNEQFF	TGTGCCAGCAGCTTCGCGGAATACAATGAGCAGTTCTTC
-	TRBJ2-7	TRBV23-1	TRBD2	CASSQSAWARGGAPEQYF	TGCGCCAGCAGTCAATCGGCTTGGGCGCGCGGGGGGGCCCCCGAGCAGTACTTC
-	TRBJ1-4	TRBV10-3	-	CAISVSANEKLFF	TGTGCCATCAGTGTTTCGGCTAATGAAAAACTGTTTTTT
-	TRBJ2-3	TRBV5-1	-	CASSLVSTSTDTQYF	TGCGCCAGCAGCTTGGTGTCAACTAGCACAGATACGCAGTATTTT
-	TRBJ2-1	TRBV7-9	TRBD2	CASRGTSGNNEQFF	TGTGCCAGCCGCGGGACTAGCGGAAACAATGAGCAGTTCTTC
-	TRBJ1-6	TRBV18	TRBD1	CASSPSGDRDSPLHF	TGTGCCAGCTCACCATCTGGGGACAGGGACTCACCCCTCCACTTT
few	TRBJ2-7	TRBV5-1	TRBD1	CASSPGQPSYEQYF	TGCGCCAGCAGCCCGGGACAGCCCTCCTACGAGCAGTACTTC
-	TRBJ1-3	TRBV6-6	TRBD1	CASSGTDYSGNTIYF	TGTGCCAGCAGTGGGACAGATTACTCTGGAAACACCATATATTTT
-	TRBJ2-3	TRBV7-2	-	CASSFAGGSTDTQYF	TGTGCCAGCAGCTTTGCCGGGGGATCCACAGATACGCAGTATTTT
once	TRBJ2-3	TRBV11-3	-	CASSLGQGADTQYF	TGTGCCAGCAGCTTGGGTCAAGGGGCAGATACGCAGTATTTT
-	TRBJ2-7	TRBV9	TRBD1	CASSERTGNSYEQYF	TGTGCCAGCAGCGAACGGACAGGGAACTCCTACGAGCAGTACTTC
-	TRBJ2-7	TRBV18	TRBD1	CASSPVGQGSYEQYF	TGTGCCAGCTCACCAGTGGGACAGGGGTCCTACGAGCAGTACTTC
-	TRBJ1-4	TRBV9	-	CASSVGDEKLFF	TGTGCCAGCAGCGTAGGCGATGAAAAACTGTTTTTT
once	TRBJ1-1	TRBV6-1	-	CASSEGGGNTEAFF	TGTGCCAGCTCAGAGGGGGGGGGTAACACTGAAGCTTTCTTT
-	TRBJ2-7	TRBV6-4	TRBD1	CASSDSAGGAYEQYF	TGTGCCAGCAGTGACTCGGCAGGGGGCGCCTACGAGCAGTACTTC
-	TRBJ2-5	TRBV27	TRBD1	CASNGTGGWVTETQYF	TGTGCCAGCAACGGCACAGGGGGATGGGTAACAGAGACCCAGTACTTC
-	TRBJ2-1	TRBV2	TRBD2	CASKELLAGYNEQFF	TGTGCCAGCAAAGAACTGCTAGCGGGCTACAATGAGCAGTTCTTC
-	TRBJ2-1	TRBV7-2	TRBD2	CASSGGTSGGAYNEQFF	TGTGCCAGCAGCGGCGGGACTAGCGGGGGGGCCTACAATGAGCAGTTCTTC
few	TRBJ1-2	TRBV19	-	CASKSTAFNYGYTF	TGTGCCAGTAAGTCGACAGCTTTTAACTATGGCTACACCTTC
-	TRBJ2-2	TRBV9	-	CASSALTTGNGELFF	TGTGCCAGCAGCGCCCTTACTACAGGGAACGGGGAGCTGTTTTTT
-	TRBJ2-3	TRBV2	-	CASSRAGIINTDTQYF	TGTGCCAGCAGTCGCGCCGGGATTATTAACACAGATACGCAGTATTTT
-	TRBJ1-6	TRBV4-2	-	CASSQDYVGTYLDNSPLHF	TGTGCCAGCAGCCAAGATTATGTAGGGACATACCTAGATAATTCACCCCTCCACTTT
few	TRBJ1-2	TRBV27	TRBD1	CASSRQGVLNYGYTF	TGTGCCAGCAGTCGACAGGGGGTCCTTAACTATGGCTACACCTTC
-	TRBJ2-7	TRBV4-3	TRBD1	CASSQGLGQGAYEQYF	TGCGCCAGCAGCCAAGGCTTGGGACAGGGGGCCTACGAGCAGTACTTC
-	TRBJ2-3	TRBV13	TRBD1	CASSPRTGSDTQYF	TGTGCCAGCAGCCCGCGGACAGGGTCAGATACGCAGTATTTT